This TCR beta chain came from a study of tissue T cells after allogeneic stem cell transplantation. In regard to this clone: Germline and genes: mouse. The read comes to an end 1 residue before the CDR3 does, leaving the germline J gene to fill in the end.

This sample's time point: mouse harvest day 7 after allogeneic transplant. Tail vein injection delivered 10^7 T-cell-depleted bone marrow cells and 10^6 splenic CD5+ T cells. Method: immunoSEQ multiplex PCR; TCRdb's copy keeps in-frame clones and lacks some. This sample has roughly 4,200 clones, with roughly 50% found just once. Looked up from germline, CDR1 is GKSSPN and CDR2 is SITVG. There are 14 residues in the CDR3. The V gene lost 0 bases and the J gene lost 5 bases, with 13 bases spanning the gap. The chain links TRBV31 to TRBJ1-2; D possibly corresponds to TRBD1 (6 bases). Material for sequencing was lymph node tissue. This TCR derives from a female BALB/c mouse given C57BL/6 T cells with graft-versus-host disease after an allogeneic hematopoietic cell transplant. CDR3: CAWSLEQGESDYTF. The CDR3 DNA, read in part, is TGTGCCTGGAGTCTAGAACAGGGAGAATCCGACTACACC.